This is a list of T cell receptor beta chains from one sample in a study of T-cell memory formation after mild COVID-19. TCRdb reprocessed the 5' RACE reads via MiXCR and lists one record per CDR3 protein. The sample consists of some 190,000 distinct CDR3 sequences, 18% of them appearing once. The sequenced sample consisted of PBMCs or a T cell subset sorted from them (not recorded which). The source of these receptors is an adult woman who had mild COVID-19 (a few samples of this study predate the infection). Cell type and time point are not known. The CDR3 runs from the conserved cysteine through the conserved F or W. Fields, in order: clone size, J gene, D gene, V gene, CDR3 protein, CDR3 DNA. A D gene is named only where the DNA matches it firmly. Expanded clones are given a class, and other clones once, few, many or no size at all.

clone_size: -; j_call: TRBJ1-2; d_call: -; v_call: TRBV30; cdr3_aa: CAWSVRGSLGHGYTF; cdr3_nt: TGTGCCTGGAGTGTACGGGGCAGTCTGGGGCATGGATACACCTTC
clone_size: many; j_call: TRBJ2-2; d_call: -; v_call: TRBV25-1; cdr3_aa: CASVEQNTGELFF; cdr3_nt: TGTGCCAGCGTCGAACAGAACACCGGGGAGCTGTTTTTT
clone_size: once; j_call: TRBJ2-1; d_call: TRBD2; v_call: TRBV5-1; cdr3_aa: CASSLGTSGDFNEQFF; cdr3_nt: TGCGCCAGCAGCTTGGGAACTAGCGGGGACTTCAATGAGCAGTTCTTC
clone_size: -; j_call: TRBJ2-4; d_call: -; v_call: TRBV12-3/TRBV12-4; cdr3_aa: CASSLVKGRGKNIQYF; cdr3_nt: TGTGCCAGCAGTCTCGTTAAAGGCAGGGGCAAAAACATTCAGTACTTC
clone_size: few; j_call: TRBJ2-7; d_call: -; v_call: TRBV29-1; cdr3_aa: CSVRRGESGVYEQYF; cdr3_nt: TGCAGCGTTCGGAGGGGGGAAAGCGGAGTCTACGAGCAGTACTTC
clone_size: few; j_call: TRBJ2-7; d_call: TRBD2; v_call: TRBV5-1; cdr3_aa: CASSPQGTSGEEQYF; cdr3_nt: TGCGCCAGCAGCCCCCAGGGGACTAGCGGTGAGGAGCAGTACTTC
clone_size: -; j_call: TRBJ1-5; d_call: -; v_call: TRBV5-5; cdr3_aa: CASSVGRGNQPQHF; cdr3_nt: TGTGCCAGCAGCGTCGGCCGGGGTAATCAGCCCCAGCATTTT
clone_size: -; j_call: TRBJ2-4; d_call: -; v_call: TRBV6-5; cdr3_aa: CASSYSNSAANIQYF; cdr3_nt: TGTGCCAGCAGTTACTCGAACTCGGCAGCAAACATTCAGTACTTC
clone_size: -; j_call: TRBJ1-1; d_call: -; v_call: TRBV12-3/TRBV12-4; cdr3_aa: CASSPRGGADTEAFF; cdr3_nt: TGTGCCAGCAGCCCCCGGGGAGGGGCGGACACTGAAGCTTTCTTT
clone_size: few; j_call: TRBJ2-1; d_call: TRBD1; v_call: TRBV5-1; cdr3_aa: CASSLVQGAGNEQFF; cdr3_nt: TGCGCCAGCAGCTTGGTACAGGGGGCTGGGAATGAGCAGTTCTTC
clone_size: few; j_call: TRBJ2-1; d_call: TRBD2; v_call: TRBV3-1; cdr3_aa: CASSSGRTYNEQFF; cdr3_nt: TGTGCCAGCAGTAGCGGGAGGACCTACAATGAGCAGTTCTTC
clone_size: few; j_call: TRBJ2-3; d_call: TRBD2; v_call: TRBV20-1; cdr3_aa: CSARKTSGTTDTQYF; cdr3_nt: TGCAGTGCTAGGAAGACTAGCGGGACCACAGATACGCAGTATTTT
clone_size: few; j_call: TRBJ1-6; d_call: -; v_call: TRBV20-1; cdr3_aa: CSAGDTYNSPLHF; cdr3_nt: TGCAGTGCGGGGGACACCTATAATTCACCCCTCCACTTT
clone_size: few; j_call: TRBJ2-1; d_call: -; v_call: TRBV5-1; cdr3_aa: CASSSLGRGGNNEQFF; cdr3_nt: TGCGCCAGCAGCTCCCTCGGGCGGGGAGGTAACAATGAGCAGTTCTTC
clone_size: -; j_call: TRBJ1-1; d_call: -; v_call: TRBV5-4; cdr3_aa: CASSQTQDITEAFF; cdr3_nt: TGTGCCAGCAGCCAGACCCAAGACATCACTGAAGCTTTCTTT
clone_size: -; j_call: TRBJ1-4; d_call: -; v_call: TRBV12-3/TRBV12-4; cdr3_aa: CASRRLNEKLFF; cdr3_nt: TGTGCCAGCCGGCGGCTTAATGAAAAACTGTTTTTT
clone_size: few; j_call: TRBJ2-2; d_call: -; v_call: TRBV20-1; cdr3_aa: CSAREGRGVTGELFF; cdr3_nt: TGCAGTGCTAGAGAGGGTCGCGGCGTCACCGGGGAGCTGTTTTTT
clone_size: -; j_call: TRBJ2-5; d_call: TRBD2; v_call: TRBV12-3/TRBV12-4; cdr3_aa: CASSKLQGLAGNQETQYF; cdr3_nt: TGTGCCAGCAGTAAACTACAGGGACTAGCGGGCAATCAAGAGACCCAGTACTTC
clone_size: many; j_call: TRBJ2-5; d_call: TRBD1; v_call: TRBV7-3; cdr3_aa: CASSRTGGSETQYF; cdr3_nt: TGTGCCAGCAGCCGGACAGGGGGATCTGAGACCCAGTACTTC
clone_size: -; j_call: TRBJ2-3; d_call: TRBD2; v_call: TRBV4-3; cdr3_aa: CASSQGGRAANTQYF; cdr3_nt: TGCGCCAGCAGCCAAGGGGGGAGGGCCGCGAATACGCAGTATTTT
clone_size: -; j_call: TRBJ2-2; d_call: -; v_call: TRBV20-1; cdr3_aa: CSALARPNTGELFF; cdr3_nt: TGCAGTGCTTTAGCCAGGCCGAACACCGGGGAGCTGTTTTTT
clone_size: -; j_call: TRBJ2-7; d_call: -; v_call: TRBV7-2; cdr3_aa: CASSLDPGYEQYF; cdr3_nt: TGTGCCAGCAGCTTAGACCCCGGCTACGAGCAGTACTTC
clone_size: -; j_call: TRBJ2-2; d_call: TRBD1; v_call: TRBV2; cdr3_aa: CASVKETGGTGELFF; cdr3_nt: TGTGCCAGCGTTAAAGAAACAGGGGGGACCGGGGAGCTGTTTTTT
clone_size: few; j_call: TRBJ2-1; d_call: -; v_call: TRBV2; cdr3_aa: CASSGQGTPYNEQFF; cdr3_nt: TGTGCCAGCAGTGGTCAGGGAACCCCCTACAATGAGCAGTTCTTC
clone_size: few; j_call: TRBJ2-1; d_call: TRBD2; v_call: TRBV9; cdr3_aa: CASSGLAINNEQFF; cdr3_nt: TGTGCCAGCAGCGGACTAGCGATCAACAATGAGCAGTTCTTC
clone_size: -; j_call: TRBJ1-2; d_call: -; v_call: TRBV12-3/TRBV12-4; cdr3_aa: CASSLRGLGWHGYTF; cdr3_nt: TGTGCCAGCAGTTTACGGGGGCTGGGATGGCATGGCTACACCTTC
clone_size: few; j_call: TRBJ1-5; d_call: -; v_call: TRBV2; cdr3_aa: CASSNDRRGNQPQHF; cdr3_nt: TGTGCCAGCAGCAACGACCGACGTGGCAATCAGCCCCAGCATTTT
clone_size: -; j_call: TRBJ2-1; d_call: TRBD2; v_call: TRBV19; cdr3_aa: CASSIDGIAGGSRNEQFF; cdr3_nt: TGTGCCAGTAGTATAGATGGCATAGCGGGGGGTTCCCGCAATGAGCAGTTCTTC
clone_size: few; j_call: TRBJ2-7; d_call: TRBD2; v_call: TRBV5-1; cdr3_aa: CASRPGTSKAYEQYF; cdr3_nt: TGCGCCAGCAGACCAGGGACTAGCAAAGCCTACGAGCAGTACTTC
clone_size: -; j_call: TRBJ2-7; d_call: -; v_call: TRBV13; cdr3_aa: CASSNTGHYEQYF; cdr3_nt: TGTGCCAGCAGCAACACGGGGCATTACGAGCAGTACTTC
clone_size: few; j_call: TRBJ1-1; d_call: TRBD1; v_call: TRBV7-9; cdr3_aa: CASSSGTGFGGTEAFF; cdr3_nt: TGTGCCAGCAGCTCAGGGACAGGGTTCGGCGGCACTGAAGCTTTCTTT
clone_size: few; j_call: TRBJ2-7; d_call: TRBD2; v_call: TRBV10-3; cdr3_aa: CAISDKRGYSYEQYF; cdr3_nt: TGTGCCATCAGTGACAAGCGGGGATACTCCTACGAGCAGTACTTC
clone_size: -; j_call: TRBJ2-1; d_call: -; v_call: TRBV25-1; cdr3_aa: CASSGYSEFHNEQFF; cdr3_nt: TGTGCCAGCAGTGGCTATAGCGAGTTCCACAATGAGCAGTTCTTC
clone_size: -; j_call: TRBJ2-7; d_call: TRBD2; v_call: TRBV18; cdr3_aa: CASSPQTSGGAAQYF; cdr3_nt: TGTGCCAGCTCACCTCAGACTAGCGGGGGGGCCGCGCAGTACTTC
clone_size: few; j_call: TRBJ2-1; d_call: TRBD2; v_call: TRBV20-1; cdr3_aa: CSATPAGGLEQFF; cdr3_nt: TGCAGTGCTACGCCAGCGGGGGGGCTTGAGCAGTTCTTC
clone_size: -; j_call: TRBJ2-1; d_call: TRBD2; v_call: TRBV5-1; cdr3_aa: CASSGGGTSRFSSYNEQFF; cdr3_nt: TGCGCCAGCAGTGGAGGCGGGACTAGCCGATTTAGCTCCTACAATGAGCAGTTCTTC
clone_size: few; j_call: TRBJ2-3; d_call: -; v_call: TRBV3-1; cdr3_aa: CASSQASRDTQYF; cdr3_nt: TGTGCCAGCAGCCAAGCTTCGCGAGATACGCAGTATTTT
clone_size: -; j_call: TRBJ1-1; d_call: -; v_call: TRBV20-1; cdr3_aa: CSARDRVHEEAFF; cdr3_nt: TGCAGTGCTAGAGATAGGGTACATGAGGAAGCTTTCTTT
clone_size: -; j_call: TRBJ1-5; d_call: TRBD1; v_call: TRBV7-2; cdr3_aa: CASSQSQGVVQPQHF; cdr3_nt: TGTGCCAGCAGCCAGTCGCAGGGGGTAGTTCAGCCCCAGCATTTT
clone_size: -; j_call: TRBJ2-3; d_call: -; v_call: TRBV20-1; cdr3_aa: CSARDQPGSGDTQYF; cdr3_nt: TGCAGTGCTAGAGATCAACCGGGTTCCGGGGATACGCAGTATTTT
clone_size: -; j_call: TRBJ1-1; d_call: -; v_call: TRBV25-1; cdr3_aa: CASSEVAAHTEAFF; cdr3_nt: TGTGCCAGCAGTGAGGTGGCAGCTCACACTGAAGCTTTCTTT
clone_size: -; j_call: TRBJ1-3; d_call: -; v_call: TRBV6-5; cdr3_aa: CASSYVPGASGNTIYF; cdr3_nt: TGTGCCAGCAGTTACGTACCGGGGGCATCTGGAAACACCATATATTTT
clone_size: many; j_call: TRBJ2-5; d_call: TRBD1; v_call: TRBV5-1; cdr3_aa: CASSLGTGQETQYF; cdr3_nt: TGCGCCAGCAGCTTGGGGACAGGCCAAGAGACCCAGTACTTC
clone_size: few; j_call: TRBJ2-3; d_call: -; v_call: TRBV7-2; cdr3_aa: CASRRDRDTQYF; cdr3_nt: TGTGCCAGCAGACGCGACAGAGATACGCAGTATTTT
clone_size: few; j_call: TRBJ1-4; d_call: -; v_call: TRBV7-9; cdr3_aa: CASSPWTASNEKLFF; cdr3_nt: TGTGCCAGCAGCCCTTGGACGGCAAGTAATGAAAAACTGTTTTTT
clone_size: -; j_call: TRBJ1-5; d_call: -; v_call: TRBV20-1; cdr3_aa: CSAPVGDRALNQPQHF; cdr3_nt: TGCAGTGCGCCGGTGGGCGATAGAGCTCTAAATCAGCCCCAGCATTTT
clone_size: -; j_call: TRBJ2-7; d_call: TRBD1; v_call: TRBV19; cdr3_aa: CASSINPRTGGDEQYF; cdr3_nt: TGTGCCAGTAGTATCAACCCGCGGACAGGGGGTGACGAGCAGTACTTC
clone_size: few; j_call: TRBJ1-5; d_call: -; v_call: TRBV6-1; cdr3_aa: CASRSGTNNQPQHF; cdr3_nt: TGTGCCAGCAGATCCGGGACCAACAATCAGCCCCAGCATTTT
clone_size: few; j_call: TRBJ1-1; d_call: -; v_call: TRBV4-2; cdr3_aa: CASSQDRMAQAEAFF; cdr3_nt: TGTGCCAGCAGCCAAGATCGGATGGCCCAAGCTGAAGCTTTCTTT
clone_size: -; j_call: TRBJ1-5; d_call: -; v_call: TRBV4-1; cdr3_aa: CASSHPKEGRNNQPQHF; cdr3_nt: TGCGCCAGCAGCCACCCTAAAGAGGGTAGGAACAATCAGCCCCAGCATTTT
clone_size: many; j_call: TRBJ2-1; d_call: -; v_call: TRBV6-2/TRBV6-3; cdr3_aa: CASRKEGANYNEQFF; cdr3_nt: TGTGCCAGCAGAAAGGAGGGGGCCAACTACAATGAGCAGTTCTTC
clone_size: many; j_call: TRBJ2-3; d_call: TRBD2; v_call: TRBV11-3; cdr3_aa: CASRPTSGSGDTQYF; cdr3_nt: TGTGCCAGCAGGCCCACTAGCGGGAGTGGAGATACGCAGTATTTT
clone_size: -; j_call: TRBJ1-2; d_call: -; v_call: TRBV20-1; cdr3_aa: CSARAPGGGYTF; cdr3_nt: TGCAGTGCTAGAGCCCCAGGCGGGGGCTACACCTTC
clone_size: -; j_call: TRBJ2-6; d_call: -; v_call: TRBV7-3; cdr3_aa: CASSLPSGGSGANVLTF; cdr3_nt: TGTGCCAGCAGCCTACCCTCCGGAGGCTCTGGGGCCAACGTCCTGACTTTC